Listed below are T cell receptor beta chains from one sample, sequenced in a study of identifying expanded T cells in peripheral blood. The table came from immunoSEQ multiplex PCR; TCRdb's copy has only in-frame clones and leaves some out. The data show roughly 100,000 clones, with 70% to 90% seen just once and about 14% held by the top ten. The sample comprised blood. The receptor source for this set is a person aged 18 to 75 in good health. Both conserved end residues are part of each CDR3. The D gene is left open where the match is weak. The listing skips clone size in some rows; elsewhere it reads once, few, many or a size class.

j_gene	v_gene	d_gene	abundance	CDR3aa	CDR3nt
TRBJ2-5	TRBV9	TRBD2	-	CASSEGTSGGLLSETQYF	TGTGCCAGCAGCGAAGGGACTAGCGGGGGCCTCTTGTCAGAGACCCAGTACTTC
TRBJ2-5	TRBV5-6	-	-	CASSLGAKETQYF	TGTGCCAGCAGCTTGGGGGCGAAAGAGACCCAGTACTTC
TRBJ1-1	TRBV29-1	TRBD1	-	CSVGGQRGLAFF	TGCAGCGTTGGGGGACAGCGGGGGTTAGCTTTCTTT
TRBJ1-3	TRBV5-1	TRBD1	-	CASSLGQGKPGNTIYF	TGCGCCAGCAGCTTGGGACAGGGGAAACCTGGAAACACCATATATTTT
TRBJ2-7	TRBV5-1	TRBD2	-	CASSLGSGNSYEQYF	TGCGCCAGCAGCTTGGGCAGCGGGAACTCCTACGAGCAGTACTTC
TRBJ1-1	TRBV27	-	once	CASSSTVDTEAFF	TGTGCCAGCAGCTCAACGGTGGACACTGAAGCTTTCTTT
TRBJ2-5	TRBV6-6	-	-	CASRGYETQYF	TGTGCCAGCAGGGGGTACGAGACCCAGTACTTC
TRBJ1-2	TRBV7-2	-	-	CASSFRPGNRNYGYTF	TGTGCCAGCAGCTTCAGACCAGGGAATCGGAACTATGGCTACACCTTC
TRBJ2-5	TRBV7-7	-	-	CASSQGPGAQETQYF	TGTGCCAGCAGTCAAGGGCCGGGGGCCCAAGAGACCCAGTACTTC
TRBJ2-5	TRBV19	TRBD2	-	CASNRWGGRGETQYF	TGTGCCAGTAACCGTTGGGGCGGGAGAGGGGAGACCCAGTACTTC
TRBJ1-1	TRBV7-9	-	-	CASSAGPREGNTEAFF	TGTGCCAGCAGCGCGGGTCCAAGGGAGGGGAACACTGAAGCTTTCTTT
TRBJ1-5	TRBV7-2	-	few	CASSLASGAHQPQHF	TGTGCCAGCAGCTTAGCGTCAGGGGCCCATCAGCCCCAGCATTTT
TRBJ1-3	TRBV5-1	-	-	CASRDTASGNTIYF	TGCGCCAGCAGGGATACAGCCTCTGGAAACACCATATATTTT
TRBJ2-5	TRBV7-3	-	once	CASSQTSQETQYF	TGTGCCAGCAGCCAGACTAGCCAAGAGACCCAGTACTTC
TRBJ2-3	TRBV11-3	TRBD1	-	CASSSGQGLSTDTQYF	TGTGCCAGCAGCTCCGGACAGGGATTAAGCACAGATACGCAGTATTTT
TRBJ2-7	TRBV28	-	-	CASTQPGTGRYEQYF	TGTGCCAGCACTCAACCCGGGACGGGGCGATACGAGCAGTACTTC
TRBJ2-4	TRBV4-1	-	-	CASSQDPAYPAKNIQYF	TGCGCCAGCAGCCAAGATCCGGCCTATCCTGCCAAAAACATTCAGTACTTC
TRBJ2-3	TRBV18	-	-	CASSPDASTDTQYF	TGTGCCAGCTCACCGGATGCTAGCACAGATACGCAGTATTTT
TRBJ1-2	TRBV2	-	-	CASGGVGGYTF	TGTGCCAGCGGGGGGGTAGGCGGCTACACCTTC
TRBJ2-3	TRBV7-9	-	-	CASSLTGAPDTQYF	TGTGCCAGCAGCTTAACGGGAGCCCCAGATACGCAGTATTTT
TRBJ1-5	TRBV5-1	-	-	CASSQNAGGNQPQHF	TGCGCCAGCAGCCAAAATGCTGGAGGCAATCAGCCCCAGCATTTT
TRBJ2-7	TRBV5-6	-	-	CASSFFGEQYF	TGTGCCAGCAGCTTCTTCGGCGAGCAGTACTTC
TRBJ2-2	TRBV10-3	-	-	CAISELSGELFF	TGTGCCATCAGTGAATTATCCGGGGAGCTGTTTTTT
TRBJ2-4	TRBV6-6	-	-	CATAPGASKNIQYF	TGTGCCACCGCCCCGGGGGCATCCAAAAACATTCAGTACTTC
TRBJ2-1	TRBV2	TRBD1	-	CASRGQGWEFF	TGTGCCAGCAGAGGACAGGGTTGGGAATTCTTC
TRBJ1-1	TRBV28	TRBD1	-	CASSIGTGNTEAFF	TGTGCCAGCAGTATCGGGACAGGGAACACTGAAGCTTTCTTT
TRBJ2-2	TRBV19	-	medium-sized	CASSIFPQGATGELFF	TGTGCCAGTAGTATCTTCCCACAGGGAGCCACCGGGGAGCTGTTTTTT
TRBJ2-5	TRBV7-9	-	-	CASSLRTTQETQYF	TGTGCCAGCAGCTTACGGACAACCCAAGAGACCCAGTACTTC
TRBJ2-1	TRBV5-1	-	-	CASSLGSQYNEQFF	TGCGCCAGCAGCTTGGGGTCCCAATACAATGAGCAGTTCTTC
TRBJ1-3	TRBV9	-	-	CASSGGLISSGNTIYF	TGTGCCAGCAGCGGGGGACTGATAAGCTCTGGAAACACCATATATTTT
TRBJ2-1	TRBV6-6	-	-	CASSYLREWNNEQFF	TGTGCCAGCAGTTACCTACGGGAGTGGAACAATGAGCAGTTCTTC
TRBJ2-5	TRBV6-5	TRBD1	-	CASSYRKGAQETQYF	TGTGCCAGCAGTTATAGGAAGGGGGCCCAAGAGACCCAGTACTTC
TRBJ1-5	TRBV2	TRBD1	-	CASSDRTGGHQPQHF	TGTGCCAGCAGCGATAGAACAGGGGGCCACCAGCCCCAGCATTTT
TRBJ1-6	TRBV7-3	-	-	CASSLKGTADDLPLHF	TGTGCCAGCAGCTTAAAAGGAACAGCCGACGATTTGCCCCTCCACTTT
TRBJ2-7	TRBV5-1	TRBD2	-	CASSKGLAGGTEQYF	TGCGCCAGCAGCAAGGGACTAGCGGGAGGGACCGAGCAGTACTTC
TRBJ1-5	TRBV30	-	-	CAWSLTDNQPQHF	TGTGCCTGGAGTTTAACAGATAATCAGCCCCAGCATTTT
TRBJ2-7	TRBV7-3	TRBD2	-	CASSPGLAGIDEQYF	TGTGCCAGCAGTCCAGGACTAGCGGGAATCGACGAGCAGTACTTC
TRBJ2-3	TRBV28	TRBD2	-	CASTSWTSGRSTQYF	TGTGCCAGCACGTCTTGGACTAGCGGGAGAAGTACGCAGTATTTT
TRBJ2-3	TRBV29-1	-	-	CSVGLGGTDTQYF	TGCAGCGTGGGCCTGGGGGGCACAGATACGCAGTATTTT
TRBJ1-1	TRBV6-5	-	-	CASRRREDADTEAFF	TGTGCCAGCAGGAGGAGGGAGGACGCGGACACTGAAGCTTTCTTT
TRBJ2-3	TRBV25-1	-	once	CASSESGSDTQYF	TGTGCCAGCAGTGAATCGGGATCAGATACGCAGTATTTT
TRBJ2-5	TRBV29-1	-	-	CSVEDGQRETQYF	TGCAGCGTTGAAGATGGGCAACGAGAGACCCAGTACTTC
TRBJ2-5	TRBV6-1	-	-	CASSAFVQGSETQYF	TGTGCCAGCAGTGCGTTCGTTCAGGGTTCGGAGACCCAGTACTTC
TRBJ1-1	TRBV2	-	-	CASSDGVATEAFF	TGTGCCAGCAGTGACGGGGTCGCCACTGAAGCTTTCTTT
TRBJ1-5	TRBV6-1	-	once	CASSEGSFSNQPQHF	TGTGCCAGCAGTGAAGGGAGCTTTAGCAATCAGCCCCAGCATTTT
TRBJ1-2	TRBV5-1	TRBD1	-	CASSYSQGDYGYTF	TGCGCCAGCAGCTACTCACAGGGGGACTATGGCTACACCTTC
TRBJ1-1	TRBV6-5	TRBD1	-	CASFMTGGNTEAFF	TGTGCCAGCTTTATGACAGGGGGTAACACTGAAGCTTTCTTT